This record covers a single TCR beta chain. This sample is drawn from a study of blood T cell repertoires in COVID-19. V was clipped by 6 bases and J by 0 bases; unmatched bases: 7. Germline V gene data show CDR1 as MNHNS and CDR2 as SASEGT. This CDR3 region has 16 residues. Sequencing used immunoSEQ multiplex PCR; TCRdb keeps in-frame clones, though not all of them. The sample records about 180,000 clones, approximately 87% being singletons. The TCR originated in a person aged 65-85 years with COVID-19, enrolled during active disease. This chain links TRBV6-1 with TRBJ2-3; 9 bases are shared with TRBD1. The specimen was peripheral blood. CDR3 nucleotides: TGTGCCAGCAGGGAAACAGGGGGCCGGAGCACAGATACGCAGTATTTT. Amino acid sequence: CASRETGGRSTDTQYF.